Shown below are 29 T cell receptor beta chains from a single sample sequenced in a study of CD8 T cells in Susac syndrome (dated by TCRdb to about 2019). The method behind the library was the immunoSEQ multiplex PCR assay. RNA was extracted using the RNeasy kit, and roughly 0.5 to 1 ug of the RNA was reverse transcribed with random hexamers. TCRdb redid the processing of the public reads, applying fastp at Q25 and MiXCR, and retained in-frame beta chains. Every distinct CDR3 protein forms one entry, paired with its most common genes and DNA. The sample has 75,000 to 100,000 distinct CDR3 sequences on record, roughly 94% of them singletons. The ten top clones hold more than 0.45% of the sample. Sequenced: CD8+ T cells from PBMCs. Source of these receptors: a human donor with Susac syndrome.

In its sample, this clonotype was seen once. The chain employs TRBV4-2 and TRBJ2-7; 7 nucleotides align to TRBD2. Losses at the gene ends were 3 bases for V and 5 bases for J; bases not matched to a gene: 10. Germline V gene sequence: CDR1 LGHNA, CDR2 YNFKEQ. This CDR3 is 15 amino acids long. The CDR3 protein is CASSQVAGAGNEQYF. CDR3 bases: TGTGCCAGCAGCCAGGTCGCGGGAGCGGGCAACGAGCAGTACTTC.

The chain links TRBV12-3 or TRBV12-4 to TRBJ1-5, with TRBD1 matching over 7 bases. Trimming removed 5 bases from V and 0 bases from J; junction bases left unmatched: 7. The CDR3 length is 16 residues. The CDR3 nucleotides read TGTGCCAGCAGTGTACAGGGGCCGGTTAGCAATCAGCCCCAGCATTTT. As protein: CASSVQGPVSNQPQHF.

The table lists this clonotype with a count of one. The CDR3 DNA follows: TGTGCCAGCAGCTTAGGGTCCTCTAAGTTCTTC. Protein sequence: CASSLGSSKFF. This sequence joins TRBV11-2 and TRBJ2-1; no firm D call. The V end lost 1 base, the J end lost 14 bases, and 9 bases lay between the germline ends. Germline CDR1 SGHAT, CDR2 FQNNGV. This CDR3 spans 11 amino acids.

The rearrangement links TRBV30 to TRBJ1-1; D uncertain. The ends were cut back, 0 bases at V and 8 bases at J, with 13 bases in the middle. The CDR3 has 13 amino acids. Germline V gene data show CDR1 as GTSNPN and CDR2 as SVGIG (reference sequence). The CDR3 nucleotides read TGTGCCTGGAGTGTAACTGGGTCGGGAGAAGCTTTCTTT. Protein: CAWSVTGSGEAFF.

The chain recombines TRBV5-4 with TRBJ2-4, with unresolved D. The CDR3 spans 14 residues. Trimming cost V 1 base and J 1 base, with 6 bases left between them. The germline gives CDR1 SGHNT, CDR2 YYREEE (reference sequence). The DNA of the CDR3 is TGTGCCAGCAGCTTGTCAGGCGCCAAAAACATTCAGTACTTC. Amino acid sequence: CASSLSGAKNIQYF.

The chain couples TRBV9 to TRBJ1-2; possible D gene TRBD1, 5 bases. The V gene's germline CDR1 is SGDLS and CDR2 YYNGEE. The CDR3 spans 13 residues. Trimming cost V 3 bases and J 6 bases, with 12 bases left between them. The CDR3 here is CASSGGGEHGYTF. CDR3 DNA sequence: TGTGCCAGCAGCGGAGGAGGGGAGCATGGCTACACCTTC.

This chain connects TRBV3-1 to TRBJ1-2; D is possibly TRBD1 (5 bases). Germline CDR1 LGHDT, CDR2 YNNKEL (reference sequence). The V and J ends lost 0 bases and 4 bases respectively, with 12 bases between them. This CDR3 spans 15 amino acids. The DNA for the CDR3 is TGTGCCAGCAGCCAAGATTCAGGACATAGCTATGGCTACACCTTC. Translating gives CASSQDSGHSYGYTF.

The J gene is TRBJ2-1, the V gene TRBV27; TRBD2 is a possible D gene (6 bases). The CDR3 sequence is 13 residues long. The V end was cut by 4 bases, the J end by 12 bases, with 16 bases between. Germline V gene data show CDR1 as MNHEY and CDR2 as SMNVEV (reference sequence). CDR3 coding DNA: TGTGCCAGCAGTTCACTAGCTGGCCTTGGGCAGTTCTTC. Translating gives CASSSLAGLGQFF.

This chain connects TRBV25-1 to TRBJ2-4; 9 bases line up with TRBD1. The CDR3 is made up of 16 amino acids. V was pared by 3 bases and J by 5 bases, with 8 bases of the junction left unmatched. Germline values: CDR1 MGHDK, CDR2 SYGVNS. Here the CDR3 reads CASSDQRDRAQNIQYF. In nucleotides, the CDR3 is TGTGCCAGCAGTGACCAAAGGGACAGGGCCCAAAACATTCAGTACTTC.

This chain links TRBV18 with TRBJ2-1, with no clear D. Germline lookup yields CDR1 KGHSH and CDR2 LQKENI. Trimming shortened V by 2 bases and J by 9 bases, and 8 bases separated the two germline ends. There are 12 residues in the CDR3. The CDR3 is CASSPASGEQFF. The CDR3 DNA reads TGTGCCAGCTCACCAGCCAGTGGTGAGCAGTTCTTC.

J is TRBJ1-2 and V is TRBV2; no firm D call. The CDR3 length is 12 residues. V was clipped by 8 bases and J by 2 bases, with 9 bases between them. Germline V gives CDR1 SNHLY, CDR2 FYNNEI. DNA for the CDR3: TGTGCCAGCGAAAATTTGAACTATGGCTACACCTTC. Amino acids: CASENLNYGYTF.

This chain uses TRBV29-1 with TRBJ2-1; D gene uncertain. CDR1 SQVTM and CDR2 ANQGSEA come from the germline V gene. V was clipped by 3 bases and J by 7 bases, with 10 bases between them. CDR3 length equals 12 residues. CDR3 in amino acids: CSVDSERNEQFF. The CDR3 nucleotides are TGCAGCGTTGATTCCGAGCGTAATGAGCAGTTCTTC.

This sequence joins TRBV5-1 and TRBJ2-5; D call uncertain. The ends were cut back, 4 bases at V and 5 bases at J, with 9 bases in the middle. The CDR3 runs 12 residues. The germline gives CDR1 SGHRS, CDR2 YFSETQ. CDR3 loop: CASSEVGETQYF. In DNA, the CDR3 is TGCGCCAGCAGCGAGGTTGGGGAGACCCAGTACTTC.

CDR3 region: CSATPSYSGTDTDTQYF. The CDR3 region has the DNA TGCAGTGCTACTCCCTCTTATAGCGGGACTGACACAGATACGCAGTATTTT. The rearrangement links TRBV20-1 to TRBJ2-3; TRBD2 matches 8 bases. CDR3 length: 17 residues. V dropped 4 bases and J dropped 2; count of bases not matched to a gene: 14. In germline, CDR1 is DFQATT, CDR2 SNEGSKA (reference sequence).

The J gene is TRBJ2-7, the V gene TRBV20-1; perhaps TRBD1 as D (5 bases). This CDR3 region has 12 residues. Germline-derived CDR1 and CDR2 are DFQATT and SNEGSKA (reference sequence). Between the trimmed V and J ends, which lost 2 bases and 2 bases, there was a span of 7 bases. CDR3 in amino acids: CSARQGTYEQYF. The CDR3 coding sequence is TGCAGTGCTAGACAGGGAACCTACGAGCAGTACTTC.

The J gene is TRBJ2-1, the V gene TRBV28; no definite D call. Germline values: CDR1 MDHEN, CDR2 SYDVKM. V gave up 2 bases and J gave up 4 bases, with 9 bases separating them. The CDR3 spans 14 residues. The CDR3 region has the DNA TGTGCCAGCAGTTTAAATCCAGATTACAATGAGCAGTTCTTC. Protein: CASSLNPDYNEQFF. Complete variable domain (other parts from reference TRBV28 and TRBJ2-1): DVKVTQSSRYLVKRTGEKVFLECVQDMDHENMFWYRQDPGLGLRLIYFSYDVKMKEKGDIPEGYSVSREKKERFSLILESASTNQTSMYLCASSLNPDYNEQFFGPGTRLTVL.

The V and J genes are TRBV28 and TRBJ1-2; the D is unclear. Germline V gene lookup returns CDR1 MDHEN and CDR2 SYDVKM. V gave up 5 bases and J gave up 7 bases, with 14 bases separating them. The CDR3 totals 13 residues. The CDR3 loop is CASSEGLGSGYTF. CDR3 nucleotide sequence: TGTGCCAGCAGTGAGGGCCTTGGAAGTGGCTACACCTTC.

The chain joins TRBV14 to TRBJ2-7, with D uncertain. This CDR3 has 12 amino acids. CDR1 and CDR2 (germline): SGHDN, FVKESK. Deletions cut 1 base from V and 3 bases from J, with 4 bases between. CDR3 nucleotide sequence: TGTGCCAGCAGCCAAGGACTCTACGAGCAGTACTTC. This codes for CASSQGLYEQYF.

The gene calls are TRBV4-2 and TRBJ2-1; D may correspond to TRBD1 or TRBD2 (5 bases each). This CDR3 has 17 residues. Trimming cost V 3 bases and J 4 bases, with 19 bases left between them. Germline V lookup: CDR1 LGHNA, CDR2 YNFKEQ. The CDR3 DNA is TGTGCCAGCAGCCAGCTTGGGGGATCAAGCACTTACAATGAGCAGTTCTTC. Amino acid sequence: CASSQLGGSSTYNEQFF.

The chain carries TRBV5-4 and TRBJ2-7, with D hard to call. The germline V and J ends were trimmed by 3 bases and 3 bases, with 7 bases remaining between them. The CDR3 runs 12 residues. Per germline, CDR1 SGHNT and CDR2 YYREEE (reference sequence). CDR3 bases: TGTGCCAGCAGCTCCTTTGACTACGAGCAGTACTTC. Residues: CASSSFDYEQYF.

V is TRBV28 and J is TRBJ2-5, with 9 nucleotides matching TRBD1. The CDR3 runs to 17 residues. After removal of 3 bases from V and 0 bases from J, the junction contained 8 bases not matched to a gene. Germline V gene lookup returns CDR1 MDHEN and CDR2 SYDVKM. CDR3 sequence reads: CASSFTGTGLHQETQYF. CDR3 DNA sequence: TGTGCCAGCAGTTTCACCGGGACAGGGCTTCACCAAGAGACCCAGTACTTC.

The V gene is TRBV9, the J gene TRBJ2-7; D is perhaps TRBD2 (6 bases). From germline, CDR1 is SGDLS and CDR2 YYNGEE. V shed 0 bases and J shed 4 bases, with 14 bases lying between them. CDR3 length equals 15 residues. This CDR3 reads CASSVAGGPSYEQYF. DNA of the CDR3: TGTGCCAGCAGCGTAGCTGGAGGGCCCTCTTACGAGCAGTACTTC.

This chain uses TRBV6-5 with TRBJ1-2; possible D gene TRBD1, 5 bases. The germline V gene encodes CDR1 MNHEY and CDR2 SVGAGI. CDR3 length: 13 residues. Trimming shortened V by 0 bases and J by 5 bases, and 7 bases separated the two germline ends. The CDR3 is CASSYSTDYGYTF. The CDR3 region has the DNA TGTGCCAGCAGTTACTCGACAGATTATGGCTACACCTTC.

This rearrangement joins TRBV20-1 to TRBJ1-5, with D perhaps TRBD1 (6 bases). This CDR3 contains 17 residues. Between the trimmed V and J ends, which lost 4 bases and 4 bases, there was a span of 23 bases. In germline, CDR1 is DFQATT, CDR2 SNEGSKA (reference sequence). The CDR3: CSATPLGARGLNQPQHF. The CDR3 DNA reads as TGCAGTGCTACCCCGTTGGGGGCGCGTGGATTAAATCAGCCCCAGCATTTT.

The chain couples TRBV12-3 or TRBV12-4 to TRBJ2-1; D possibly corresponds to TRBD2 (6 bases). The CDR3 totals 16 residues. V was cut by 6 bases and J by 0 bases, with 15 bases left in between. The CDR3 DNA is TGTGCCAGCAGCTCGGCTAGCGCAAGCTCCTACAATGAGCAGTTCTTC. This sequence encodes CASSSASASSYNEQFF.

The chain is built from TRBV27 and TRBJ2-7, with D possibly being TRBD2 (7 bases). Germline V gives CDR1 MNHEY, CDR2 SMNVEV (reference sequence). The length of the CDR3 is 14 residues. V gave up 6 bases and J gave up 9 bases, with 21 bases separating them. The CDR3 coding sequence is TGTGCCAGCAGCCCCTGGGGGGGGCCCCGGGTGCAGTACTTC. This sequence encodes CASSPWGGPRVQYF.

The V and J genes are TRBV6-1 and TRBJ2-5, with TRBD1 identical over 7 bases. Per germline, CDR1 MNHNS and CDR2 SASEGT. This CDR3 spans 14 amino acids. Trimming cost V 6 bases and J 5 bases; bases outside gene matches: 9. CDR3 protein: CASRMTGLRETQYF. The CDR3 region has the DNA TGTGCCAGCAGGATGACAGGGCTTCGGGAGACCCAGTACTTC.

CDR3: CASSLSEEQFF. CDR3 coding DNA: TGTGCCAGCAGCCTTAGCGAGGAGCAGTTCTTC. This rearrangement joins TRBV6-5 to TRBJ2-1; tentatively, D is TRBD2 (5 bases). Germline V lookup: CDR1 MNHEY, CDR2 SVGAGI. V shed 6 bases and J shed 10 bases, with 10 bases lying between them. The CDR3 has 11 amino acids.

V gene TRBV4-2 combines with J gene TRBJ2-1; maybe TRBD2 (6 bases). The CDR3 runs 17 residues. Germline V gene sequence: CDR1 LGHNA, CDR2 YNFKEQ. Between the trimmed V and J ends, which lost 0 bases and 8 bases, there was a span of 20 bases. CDR3 in DNA: TGTGCCAGCAGCCAAGAGGGGTTAGGTGGGGGGATCGATGAGCAGTTCTTC. The encoded protein is CASSQEGLGGGIDEQFF.